This note documents a single T cell receptor (beta chain) sequence. V shed 7 bases and J shed 3 bases, with 12 bases lying between them. There are 13 residues in the CDR3. Germline V gene sequence: CDR1 SNHLY, CDR2 FYNNEI. The source of the sample is a study of patients and donors after allogeneic stem cell transplantation. In TCRdb, the RT-PCR reads were re-called with MiXCR into one record per CDR3 protein. Of approximately 200,000 distinct CDR3 sequences in the sample, roughly an eighth were seen once. Sequencing was carried out using blood, either unsorted or a sorted T cell fraction (not recorded which). V and J are TRBV2 and TRBJ1-2; D remains unclear. This TCR was sampled from a human donor who was either an allogeneic HSCT recipient or a stem cell or donor lymphocyte infusion donor (not recorded which). It is not recorded whose cells these are; they may come from a transplant donor. CDR3 sequence: CASKASEDYGYTF. DNA for the CDR3: TGTGCCAGCAAGGCTTCAGAGGACTATGGCTACACCTTC.